This T cell receptor beta chain was obtained from a study of T-cell memory formation after mild COVID-19. Using constant-segment primers, 5'RACE produced TCR alpha and TCR beta cDNA libraries carrying sample barcodes and UMIs. MiXCR, applied by TCRdb to the 5' RACE reads, yields one record per CDR3 protein. This table has fewer than 300,000 distinct CDR3 sequences, roughly 18% appearing once. This clonotype was seen many times. Germline lookup yields CDR1 DFQATT and CDR2 SNEGSKA (reference sequence). The CDR3 is 14 residues long. Deletions cut 3 bases from V and 2 bases from J, with 14 bases between. V is TRBV20-1 and J is TRBJ2-7; D is perhaps TRBD2 (5 bases). Sequences were obtained from PBMCs or a T cell subset sorted from them (not recorded which). This TCR derives from a man younger than 35 who had mild COVID-19 (a few samples of this study predate the infection). Cell type and time point are not known. The CDR3 loop reads CSARGGGGTYEQYF. The CDR3 DNA reads as TGCAGTGCTAGGGGCGGCGGAGGAACCTACGAGCAGTACTTC.